This T cell receptor (beta chain) emerged from a study of cytomegalovirus exposure and HLA in healthy donors. As to this clone: The antigen is undetermined.

The V segment lost 3 bases and the J segment 10 bases; nucleotides outside the gene matches: 7. The germline V gene encodes CDR1 SQVTM and CDR2 ANQGSEA. This CDR3 has 13 residues. Produced via immunoSEQ multiplex PCR; TCRdb's table is partial and in-frame only. The data show under 200,000 clones, approximately 86% seen once. Separation from the roughly 690-subject first cohort characterized the 120-subject validation cohort, to which the donors belonged. Study-wide findings and caveats: A few chains linked to CMV were shown in vitro to be specific for CMV antigens. The study put under 200 TCR beta chains on its list as cytomegalovirus-associated. Cytomegalovirus status, reportedly, was diagnosed with high specificity and sensitivity by the classifier.

The sequence was collected from a woman aged 18-29 years in good health and CMV-seronegative. Material: PBMCs. The chain joins TRBV29-1 to TRBJ1-1; TRBD1 aligns across 11 bases. DNA for the CDR3: TGCAGCGTTGAGGGACAGGGGGGGCAGGGAGCTTTCTTT. It yields the protein CSVEGQGGQGAFF.